The present T cell receptor (beta chain) was sequenced within a study of OX40 agonist ivuxolimab in advanced cancers. Study overall: Patients were given ivuxolimab, an antibody that agonizes OX40 (CD134). Patients were roughly 81% male with ages roughly 20 to 80, mean roughly 64. General study results and limits: Still undetermined is the antigen specificity of the expanded peripheral T cells.

Germline loops: CDR1 SGHDT, CDR2 YYEEEE. Trimming removed 0 bases from V and 5 bases from J, with 3 bases in between. This CDR3 spans 11 amino acids. Libraries were prepared by immunoSEQ multiplex PCR; TCRdb keeps only in-frame clonotypes and omits some of them. The sample shows around 14,000 clones, about 75% of them seen only once. Note on this clone: Its antigen is not known.

The TCR was taken from an adult with an advanced solid tumor such as melanoma, head and neck, liver or kidney cancer. Source: CD4+ or CD8+ T cells sorted from blood, taken in a trial of the OX40 agonist ivuxolimab. The chain recombines TRBV5-6 with TRBJ2-7; D uncertain. In DNA, the CDR3 is TGTGCCAGCAGCTTGGCAGACGAGCAGTACTTC. Translating gives CASSLADEQYF.